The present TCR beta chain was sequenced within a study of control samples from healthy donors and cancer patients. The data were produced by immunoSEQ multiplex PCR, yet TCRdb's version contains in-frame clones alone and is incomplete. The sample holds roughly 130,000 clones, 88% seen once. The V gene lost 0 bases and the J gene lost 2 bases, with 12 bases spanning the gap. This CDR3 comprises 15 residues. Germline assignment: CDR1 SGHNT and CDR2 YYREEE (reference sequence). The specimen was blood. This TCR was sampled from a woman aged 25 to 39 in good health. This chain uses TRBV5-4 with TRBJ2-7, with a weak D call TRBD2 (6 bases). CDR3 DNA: TGTGCCAGCAGCTTGGGTCAAGCGGGCACCTACGAGCAGTACTTC. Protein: CASSLGQAGTYEQYF.